This T cell receptor beta chain was profiled in a study of naive and memory T cell subsets. Whole-study findings and limits: A few larger clonotypes appeared in naive repertoires, especially CD8, possibly memory cells re-expressing CD45RA.

The beta constant-region primer was an equimolar mix of two oligonucleotides covering TRBC1 and TRBC2. Ligated cDNA was amplified by four rounds of PCR with nested alpha and beta constant-region primers and SP2. An oligonucleotide with the SP2 primer and a 12-nucleotide UMI was ligated to the cDNA 3' end. MiXCR, applied by TCRdb to the UMI-ligation and nested PCR reads, yields one record per CDR3 protein. The sample lists over 110,000 distinct CDR3 sequences, approximately 20% seen once, with 0.6% to 0.8% in the top ten. This clonotype was seen more than once but under ten times. Its antigen is currently unknown. This CDR3 is 13 amino acids long. With 1 base removed from V and 4 bases from J, the gap between germline ends came to 10 bases. Germline V gene data show CDR1 as GTSNPN and CDR2 as SVGIG (reference sequence).

Specimen: naive CD8+ T cells from blood. The chain combines TRBV30 with TRBJ1-2, with D tentatively TRBD1 (6 bases). The TCR originated in a human donor in good health. CDR3 coding DNA: TGTGCCTGGAGTGACCAGGGGACCTATGGCTACACCTTC. Translated, it gives CAWSDQGTYGYTF.